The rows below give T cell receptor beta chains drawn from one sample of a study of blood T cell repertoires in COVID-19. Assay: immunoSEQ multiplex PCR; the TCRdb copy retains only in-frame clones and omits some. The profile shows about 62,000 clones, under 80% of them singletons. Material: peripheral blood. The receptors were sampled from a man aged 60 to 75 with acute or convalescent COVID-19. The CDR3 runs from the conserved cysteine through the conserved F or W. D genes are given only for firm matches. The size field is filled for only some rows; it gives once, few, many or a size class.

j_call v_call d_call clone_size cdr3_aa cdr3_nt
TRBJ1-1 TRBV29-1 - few CSVVSGHNTEAFF TGCAGCGTTGTCTCTGGCCATAACACTGAAGCTTTCTTT
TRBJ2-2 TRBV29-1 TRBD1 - CSGGQVVGELFF TGCAGCGGGGGACAGGTAGTCGGGGAGCTGTTTTTT
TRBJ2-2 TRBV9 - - CASSVTRSHTGELFF TGTGCCAGCAGCGTTACTAGGAGTCACACCGGGGAGCTGTTTTTT
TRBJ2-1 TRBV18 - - CASSPGPGGIPHNEQFF TGTGCCAGCTCACCAGGGCCCGGGGGAATCCCTCACAATGAGCAGTTCTTC
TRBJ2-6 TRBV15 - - CATSRGPRGANVLTF TGTGCCACCAGCAGGGGTCCCAGGGGGGCCAACGTCCTGACTTTC
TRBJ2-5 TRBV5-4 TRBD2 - CASSYGLAGRQTQYF TGTGCCAGCAGCTATGGACTAGCGGGAAGACAGACCCAGTACTTC
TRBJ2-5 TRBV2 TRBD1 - CASRTGGEETQYF TGTGCCAGCAGAACAGGGGGCGAAGAGACCCAGTACTTC
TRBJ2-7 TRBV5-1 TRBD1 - CASSLGDRGYEQYF TGCGCCAGCAGCTTGGGGGACAGGGGCTACGAGCAGTACTTC
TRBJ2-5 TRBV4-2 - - CASSLNRAQETQYF TGTGCCAGCAGCCTGAACAGGGCACAAGAGACCCAGTACTTC
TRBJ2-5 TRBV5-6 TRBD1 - CASSLGGQGWRGTQYF TGTGCCAGCAGCTTGGGGGGACAGGGGTGGCGAGGGACCCAGTACTTC
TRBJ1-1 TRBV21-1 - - CASNQGAEIPDTEAFF TGTGCCAGCAACCAAGGGGCCGAGATTCCGGACACTGAAGCTTTCTTT
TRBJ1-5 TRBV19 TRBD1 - CASSISQGAQYSNQPQHF TGTGCCAGTAGTATATCCCAGGGGGCCCAATATAGCAATCAGCCCCAGCATTTT
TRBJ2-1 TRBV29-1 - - CSAKGLSLANEQFF TGCAGCGCTAAGGGACTTTCGCTCGCCAATGAGCAGTTCTTC
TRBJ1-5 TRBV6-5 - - CASSLGDSNQPQHF TGTGCCAGCAGTCTCGGGGATAGCAATCAGCCCCAGCATTTT
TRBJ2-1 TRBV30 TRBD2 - CAWRASGARSEQFF TGTGCCTGGAGGGCCAGCGGGGCGAGGAGTGAGCAGTTCTTC
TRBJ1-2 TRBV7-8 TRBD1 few CASSFGTQGAGYTF TGTGCCAGCAGCTTTGGCACCCAGGGGGCTGGCTACACCTTC
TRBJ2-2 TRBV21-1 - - CASITQGNSTGELFF TGTGCCAGCATTACCCAGGGGAATAGCACCGGGGAGCTGTTTTTT
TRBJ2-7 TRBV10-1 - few CASSHEGEQYF TGCGCCAGCAGCCATGAGGGCGAGCAGTACTTC
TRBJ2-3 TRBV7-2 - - CASSLALVGGSTDTQYF TGTGCCAGCAGCTTAGCGCTTGTAGGGGGAAGCACAGATACGCAGTATTTT
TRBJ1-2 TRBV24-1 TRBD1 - CATSVPGGSGYTF TGTGCCACCAGTGTCCCAGGGGGCAGCGGCTACACCTTC
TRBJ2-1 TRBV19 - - CASSISLINEQFF TGTGCCAGTAGTATTTCCCTAATCAATGAGCAGTTCTTC
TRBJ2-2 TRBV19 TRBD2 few CASSPGLAGVSGELFF TGTGCCAGTAGCCCGGGACTAGCGGGAGTGTCCGGGGAGCTGTTTTTT
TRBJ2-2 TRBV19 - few CASSILGAANTGELFF TGTGCCAGTAGTATTTTGGGCGCCGCGAACACCGGGGAGCTGTTTTTT
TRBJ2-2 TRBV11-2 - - CASSTGTLTGELFF TGTGCCAGTTCGACAGGGACTCTCACCGGGGAGCTGTTTTTT
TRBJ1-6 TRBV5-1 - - CASSLAGSRWNSPLHF TGCGCCAGCAGCTTGGCCGGGTCGAGATGGAATTCACCCCTCCACTTT
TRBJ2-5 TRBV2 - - CASSSQGGVETQYF TGTGCCAGCAGTTCCCAGGGGGGTGTCGAGACCCAGTACTTC
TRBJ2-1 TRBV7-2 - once CASSLAGAVSYNEQFF TGTGCCAGCAGCTTAGCGGGTGCGGTATCCTACAATGAGCAGTTCTTC